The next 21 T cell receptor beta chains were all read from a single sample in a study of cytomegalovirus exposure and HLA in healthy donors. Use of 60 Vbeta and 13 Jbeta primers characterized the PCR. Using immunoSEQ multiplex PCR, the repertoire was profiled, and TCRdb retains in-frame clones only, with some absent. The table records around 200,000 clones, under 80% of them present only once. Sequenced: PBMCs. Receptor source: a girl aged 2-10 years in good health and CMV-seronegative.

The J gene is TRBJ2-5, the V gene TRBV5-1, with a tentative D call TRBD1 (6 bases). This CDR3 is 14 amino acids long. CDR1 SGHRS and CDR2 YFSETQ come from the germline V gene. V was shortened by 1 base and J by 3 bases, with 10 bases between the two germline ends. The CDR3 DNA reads TGCGCCAGCAGCTTGTTGTCAGGGGAAGAGACCCAGTACTTC. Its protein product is CASSLLSGEETQYF.

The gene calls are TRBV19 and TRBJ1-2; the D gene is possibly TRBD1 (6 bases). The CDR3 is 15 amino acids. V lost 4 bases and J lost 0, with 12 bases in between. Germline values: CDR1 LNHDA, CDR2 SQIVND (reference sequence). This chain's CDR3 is CASSTDSPTNYGYTF. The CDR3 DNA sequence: TGTGCCAGTAGTACGGACAGTCCTACTAACTATGGCTACACCTTC.

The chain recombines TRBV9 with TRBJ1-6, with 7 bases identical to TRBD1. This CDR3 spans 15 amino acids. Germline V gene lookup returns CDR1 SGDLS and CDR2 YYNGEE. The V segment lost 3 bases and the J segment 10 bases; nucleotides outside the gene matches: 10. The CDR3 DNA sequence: TGTGCCAGCAGCGAACAGACAGGGACGAGATCACCCCTCCACTTT. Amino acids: CASSEQTGTRSPLHF.

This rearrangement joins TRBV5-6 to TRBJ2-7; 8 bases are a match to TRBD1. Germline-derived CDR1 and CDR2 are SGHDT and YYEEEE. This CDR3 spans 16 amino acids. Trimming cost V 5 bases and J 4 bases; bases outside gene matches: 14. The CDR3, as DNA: TGTGCCAGCAGACTGAGGACAGGGCCGAGGGGTTACGAGCAGTACTTC. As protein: CASRLRTGPRGYEQYF.

CDR3 in DNA: TGTGCCATTATGGGACAGGGCTACACCTTC. It specifies CAIMGQGYTF. The gene calls are TRBV7-9 and TRBJ1-2; 7 bases agree with TRBD1. The CDR3 is 10 residues long. After removal of 10 bases from V and 8 bases from J, the junction contained 4 bases not matched to a gene. Germline loops: CDR1 SEHNR, CDR2 FQNEAQ (reference sequence).

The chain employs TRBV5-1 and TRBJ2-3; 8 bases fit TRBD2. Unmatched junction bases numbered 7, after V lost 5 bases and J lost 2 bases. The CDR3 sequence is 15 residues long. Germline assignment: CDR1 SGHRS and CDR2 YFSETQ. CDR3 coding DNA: TGCGCCAGCAGTCAAGTAGCGGGGTACACAGATACGCAGTATTTT. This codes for CASSQVAGYTDTQYF.

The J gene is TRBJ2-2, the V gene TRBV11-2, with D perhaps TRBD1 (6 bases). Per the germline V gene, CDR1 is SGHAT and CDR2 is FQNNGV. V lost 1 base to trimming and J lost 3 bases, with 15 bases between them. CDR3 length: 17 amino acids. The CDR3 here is CASSLAPRDTHTGELFF. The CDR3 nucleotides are TGTGCCAGCAGCTTAGCGCCTCGGGACACTCACACCGGGGAGCTGTTTTTT.

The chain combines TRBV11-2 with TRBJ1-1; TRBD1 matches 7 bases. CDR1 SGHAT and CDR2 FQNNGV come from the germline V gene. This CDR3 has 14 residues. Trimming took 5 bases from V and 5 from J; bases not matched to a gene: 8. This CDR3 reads CASSRGGGWTEAFF. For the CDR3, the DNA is TGTGCCAGCAGCCGAGGGGGCGGGTGGACTGAAGCTTTCTTT. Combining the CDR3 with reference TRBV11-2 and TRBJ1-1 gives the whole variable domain EAGVAQSPRYKIIEKRQSVAFWCNPISGHATLYWYQQILGQGPKLLIQFQNNGVVDDSQLPKDRFSAERLKGVDSTLKIQPAKLEDSAVYLCASSRGGGWTEAFFGQGTRLTVV.

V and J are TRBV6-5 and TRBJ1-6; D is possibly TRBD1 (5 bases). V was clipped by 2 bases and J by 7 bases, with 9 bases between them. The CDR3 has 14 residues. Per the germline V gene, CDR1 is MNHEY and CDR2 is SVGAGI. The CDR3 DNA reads TGTGCCAGCAGTTACGGGGGGAAGAATTCACCCCTCCACTTT. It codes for CASSYGGKNSPLHF.

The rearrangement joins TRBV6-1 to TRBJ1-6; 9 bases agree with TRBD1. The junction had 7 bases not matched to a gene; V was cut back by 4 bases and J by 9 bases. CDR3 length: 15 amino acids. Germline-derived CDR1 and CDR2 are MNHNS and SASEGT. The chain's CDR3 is CASSAGTGQGSPLHF. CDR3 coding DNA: TGTGCCAGCAGTGCCGGGACAGGGCAGGGTTCACCCCTCCACTTT.

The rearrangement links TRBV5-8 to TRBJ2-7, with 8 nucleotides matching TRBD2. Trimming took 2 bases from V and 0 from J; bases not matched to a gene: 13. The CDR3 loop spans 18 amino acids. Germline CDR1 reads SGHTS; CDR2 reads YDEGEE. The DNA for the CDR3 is TGTGCCAGCAGCTTTGAGGGTAGCGGGGCGACCACCTCCTACGAGCAGTACTTC. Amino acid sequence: CASSFEGSGATTSYEQYF.

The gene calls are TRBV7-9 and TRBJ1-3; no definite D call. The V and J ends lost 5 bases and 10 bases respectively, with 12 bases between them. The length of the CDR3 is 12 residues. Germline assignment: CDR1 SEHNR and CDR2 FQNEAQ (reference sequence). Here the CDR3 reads CASSADYGTIYF. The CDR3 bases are TGTGCCAGCAGCGCCGACTACGGGACCATATATTTT.

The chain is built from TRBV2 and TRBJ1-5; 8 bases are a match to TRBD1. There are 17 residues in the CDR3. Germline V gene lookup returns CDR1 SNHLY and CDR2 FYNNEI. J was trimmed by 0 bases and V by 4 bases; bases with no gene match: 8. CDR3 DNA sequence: TGTGCCAGCAGTGTTACAGGGGGAGGGTATAGCAATCAGCCCCAGCATTTT. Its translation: CASSVTGGGYSNQPQHF. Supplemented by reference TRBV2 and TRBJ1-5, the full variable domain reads EPEVTQTPSHQVTQMGQEVILRCVPISNHLYFYWYRQILGQKVEFLVSFYNNEISEKSEIFDDQFSVERPDGSNFTLKIRSTKLEDSAMYFCASSVTGGGYSNQPQHFGDGTRLSIL.

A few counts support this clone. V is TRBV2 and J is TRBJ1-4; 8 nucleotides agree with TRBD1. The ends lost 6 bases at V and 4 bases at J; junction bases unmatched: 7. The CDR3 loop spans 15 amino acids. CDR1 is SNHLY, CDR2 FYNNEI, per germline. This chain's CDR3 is CASSLQGGFNEKLFF. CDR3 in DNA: TGTGCCAGCAGCCTACAGGGGGGATTTAATGAAAAACTGTTTTTT.

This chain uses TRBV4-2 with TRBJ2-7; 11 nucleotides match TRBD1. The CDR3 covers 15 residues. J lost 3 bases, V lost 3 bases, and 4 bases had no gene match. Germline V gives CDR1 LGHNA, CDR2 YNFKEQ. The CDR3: CASSQGTGGLYEQYF. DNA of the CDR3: TGTGCCAGCAGCCAGGGGACAGGGGGACTCTACGAGCAGTACTTC.

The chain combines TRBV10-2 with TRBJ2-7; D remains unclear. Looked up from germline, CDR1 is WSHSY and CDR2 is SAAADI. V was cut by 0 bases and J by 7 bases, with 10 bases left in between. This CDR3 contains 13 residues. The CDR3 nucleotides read TGCGCCAGCAGTGAGTCCCCGGGTGGGGAGCAGTACTTC. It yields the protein CASSESPGGEQYF.

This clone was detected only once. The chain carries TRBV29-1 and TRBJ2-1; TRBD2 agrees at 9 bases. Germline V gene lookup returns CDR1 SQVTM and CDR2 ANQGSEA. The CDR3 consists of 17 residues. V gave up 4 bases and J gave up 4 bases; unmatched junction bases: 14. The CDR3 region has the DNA TGCAGCGTTGTATCCCCAGCGGGGGGCCCTCATTACAATGAGCAGTTCTTC. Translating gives CSVVSPAGGPHYNEQFF.

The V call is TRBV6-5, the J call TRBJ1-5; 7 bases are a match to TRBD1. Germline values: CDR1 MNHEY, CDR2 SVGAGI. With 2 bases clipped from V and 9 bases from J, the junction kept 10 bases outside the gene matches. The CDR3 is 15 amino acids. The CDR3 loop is CASSYRDSPKWPQHF. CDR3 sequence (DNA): TGTGCCAGCAGTTACCGGGACAGCCCCAAATGGCCCCAGCATTTT.

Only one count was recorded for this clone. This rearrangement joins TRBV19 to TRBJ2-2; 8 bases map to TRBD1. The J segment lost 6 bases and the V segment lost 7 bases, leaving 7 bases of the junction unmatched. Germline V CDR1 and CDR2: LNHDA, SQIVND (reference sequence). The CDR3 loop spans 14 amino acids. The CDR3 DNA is TGTGCCAGTACCCAGGGGGCGGCGGCCGGGGAGCTGTTTTTT. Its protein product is CASTQGAAAGELFF.

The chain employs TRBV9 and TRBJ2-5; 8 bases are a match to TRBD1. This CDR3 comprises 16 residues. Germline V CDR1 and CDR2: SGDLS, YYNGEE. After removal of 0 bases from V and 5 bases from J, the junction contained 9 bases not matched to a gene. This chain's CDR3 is CASSVGFSRGRETQYF. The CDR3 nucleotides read TGTGCCAGCAGCGTAGGTTTTTCCAGGGGGCGGGAGACCCAGTACTTC.

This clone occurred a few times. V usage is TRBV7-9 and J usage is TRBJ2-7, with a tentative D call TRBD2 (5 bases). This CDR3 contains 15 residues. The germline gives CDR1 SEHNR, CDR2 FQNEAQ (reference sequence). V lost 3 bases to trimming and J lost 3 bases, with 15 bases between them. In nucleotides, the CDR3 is TGTGCCAGCAGCTTTACCCGAGCGGAAGTCTACGAGCAGTACTTC. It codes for CASSFTRAEVYEQYF. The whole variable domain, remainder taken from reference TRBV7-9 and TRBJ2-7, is DTGVSQNPRHKITKRGQNVTFRCDPISEHNRLYWYRQTLGQGPEFLTYFQNEAQLEKSRLLSDRFSAERPKGSFSTLEIQRTEQGDSAMYLCASSFTRAEVYEQYFGPGTRLTVT.